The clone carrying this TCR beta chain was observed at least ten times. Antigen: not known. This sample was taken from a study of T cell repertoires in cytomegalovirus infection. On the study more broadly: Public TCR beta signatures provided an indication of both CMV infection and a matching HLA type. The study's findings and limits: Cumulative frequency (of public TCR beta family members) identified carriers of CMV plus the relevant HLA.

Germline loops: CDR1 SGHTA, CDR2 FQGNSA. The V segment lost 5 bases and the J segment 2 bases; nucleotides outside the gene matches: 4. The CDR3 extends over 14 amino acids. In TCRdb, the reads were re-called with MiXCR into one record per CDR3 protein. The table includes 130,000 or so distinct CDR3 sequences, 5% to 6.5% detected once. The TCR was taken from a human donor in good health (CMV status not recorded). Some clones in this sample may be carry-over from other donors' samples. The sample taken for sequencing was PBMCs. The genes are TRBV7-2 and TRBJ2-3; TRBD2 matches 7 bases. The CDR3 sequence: CASSPGGFTDTQYF. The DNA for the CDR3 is TGTGCCAGCAGCCCGGGAGGATTCACAGATACGCAGTATTTT.